The clone carrying this T cell receptor (beta chain) has only a few counts. These data come from a study of blood T cell repertoires in COVID-19. On the study more broadly: Material from acute and convalescent COVID-19 was sourced from the United States, Italy and Spain.

Germline assignment: CDR1 LNHDA and CDR2 SQIVND (reference sequence). The CDR3 is 12 residues long. The repertoire was sequenced with immunoSEQ multiplex PCR; TCRdb's copy has only in-frame clones and lacks some. The top ten hold roughly 1.5% of the sample, which has 250,000 to 350,000 clones, 65% to 85% seen once. The sequence derives from a human donor with COVID-19, enrolled during active disease. The donor label of this sample is uncertain. Sequencing input: peripheral blood. The rearrangement links TRBV19 to TRBJ2-3, with 12 bases lining up with TRBD2. In DNA form, the CDR3 reads TGTGGGTCCGGACTAGCGGGGGATACGCAGTATTTT. This gives the protein CGSGLAGDTQYF. The complete variable domain, with remaining parts taken from reference TRBV19 and TRBJ2-3, reads DGGITQSPKYLFRKEGQNVTLSCEQNLNHDAMYWYRQDPGQGLRLIYYSQIVNDFQKGDIAEGYSVSREKKESFPLTVTSAQKNPTAFYLCGSGLAGDTQYFGPGTRLTVL.